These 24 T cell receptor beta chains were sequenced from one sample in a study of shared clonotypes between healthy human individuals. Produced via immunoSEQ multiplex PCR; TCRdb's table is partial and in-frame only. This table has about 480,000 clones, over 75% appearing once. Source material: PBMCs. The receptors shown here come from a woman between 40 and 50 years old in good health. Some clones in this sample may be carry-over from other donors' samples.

The CDR3, as DNA: TGTGCCAGTAGTTTAAGGACTAGCCCTTCCTACGAGCAGTACTTC. Translating it yields CASSLRTSPSYEQYF. The chain links TRBV19 to TRBJ2-7; 8 bases are shared with TRBD2. The CDR3 covers 15 residues. Germline V lookup: CDR1 LNHDA, CDR2 SQIVND (reference sequence). V was clipped by 5 bases and J by 1 base; unmatched bases: 7.

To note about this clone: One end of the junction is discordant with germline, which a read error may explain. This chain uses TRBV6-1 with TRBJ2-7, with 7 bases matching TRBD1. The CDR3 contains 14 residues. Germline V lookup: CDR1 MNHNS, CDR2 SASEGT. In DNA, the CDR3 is TGTGCCAGCACCTGGGACAGCCCAACCTACGAGCGGTACTTC. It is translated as CASTWDSPTYERYF.

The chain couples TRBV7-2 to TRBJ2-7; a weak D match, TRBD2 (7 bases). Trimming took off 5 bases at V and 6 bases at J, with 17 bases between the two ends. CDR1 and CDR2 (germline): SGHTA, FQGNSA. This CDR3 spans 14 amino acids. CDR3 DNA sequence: TGTGCCAGCAGCCCTTGGGGGGGCCTTGGCGAGCAGTACTTC. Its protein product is CASSPWGGLGEQYF. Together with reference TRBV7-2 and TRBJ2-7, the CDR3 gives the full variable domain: GAGVSQSPSNKVTEKGKDVELRCDPISGHTALYWYRQSLGQGLEFLIYFQGNSAPDKSGLPSDRFSAERTGGSVSTLTIQRTQQEDSAVYLCASSPWGGLGEQYFGPGTRLTVT.

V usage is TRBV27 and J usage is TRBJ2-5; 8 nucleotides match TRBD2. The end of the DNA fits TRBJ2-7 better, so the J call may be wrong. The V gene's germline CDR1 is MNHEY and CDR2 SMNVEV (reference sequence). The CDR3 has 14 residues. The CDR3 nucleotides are TGTGCCAGCAGAGCGACTAGCGAGTACTACGAGCAGTACTTC. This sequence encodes CASRATSEYYEQYF.

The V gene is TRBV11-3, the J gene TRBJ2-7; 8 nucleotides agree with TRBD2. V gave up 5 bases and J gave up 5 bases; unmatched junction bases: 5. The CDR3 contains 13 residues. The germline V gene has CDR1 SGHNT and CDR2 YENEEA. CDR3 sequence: CASSPGLAHEQYF. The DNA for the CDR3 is TGTGCCAGCAGCCCAGGACTAGCCCACGAGCAGTACTTC.

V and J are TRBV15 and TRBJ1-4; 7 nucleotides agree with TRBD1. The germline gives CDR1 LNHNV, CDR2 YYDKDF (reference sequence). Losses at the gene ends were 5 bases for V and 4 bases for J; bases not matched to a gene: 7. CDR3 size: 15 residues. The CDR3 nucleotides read TGTGCCACCAGCGACCCCCGACAGGGTAATGAAAAACTGTTTTTT. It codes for CATSDPRQGNEKLFF.

DNA for the CDR3: TGTGCCAGCAGCTTGTTCTACCCTCCCGACACAGATACGCAGTATTTT. The encoded protein is CASSLFYPPDTDTQYF. This chain links TRBV11-2 with TRBJ2-3; D is undetermined. The CDR3 contains 16 residues. Trimming took off 3 bases at V and 2 bases at J, with 15 bases between the two ends. Per the germline V gene, CDR1 is SGHAT and CDR2 is FQNNGV.

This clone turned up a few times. CDR3 region: CASSQGEGLNTEAFF. The CDR3 DNA reads TGTGCCAGCAGCCAAGGGGAGGGTCTGAACACTGAAGCTTTCTTT. J is TRBJ1-1 and V is TRBV4-2; no firm D call. The CDR3 length is 15 residues. V lost 1 base and J 0 bases, leaving 9 bases between the germline ends. Germline CDR1 reads LGHNA; CDR2 reads YNFKEQ.

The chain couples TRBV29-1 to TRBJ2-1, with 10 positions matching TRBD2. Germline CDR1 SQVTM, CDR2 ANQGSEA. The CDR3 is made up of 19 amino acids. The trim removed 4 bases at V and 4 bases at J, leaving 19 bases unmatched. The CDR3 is CSVARTSGPPGARYNEQFF. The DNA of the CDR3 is TGCAGCGTTGCGCGGACTAGCGGCCCTCCAGGAGCAAGGTACAATGAGCAGTTCTTC.

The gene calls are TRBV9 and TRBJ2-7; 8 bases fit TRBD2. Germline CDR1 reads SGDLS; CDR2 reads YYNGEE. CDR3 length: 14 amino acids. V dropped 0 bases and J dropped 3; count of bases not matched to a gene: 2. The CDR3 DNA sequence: TGTGCCAGCAGCGTAGATAGCGGGAACTACGAGCAGTACTTC. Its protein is CASSVDSGNYEQYF.

The chain's CDR3 is CASSQVGQGYEQYF. DNA of the CDR3: TGCGCCAGCAGCCAAGTAGGTCAGGGTTACGAGCAGTACTTC. This chain links TRBV4-1 with TRBJ2-7; possibly TRBD1 for D (5 bases). CDR1 and CDR2 from the germline V gene are MGHRA and YSYEKL. V shed 1 base and J shed 4 bases, with 11 bases lying between them. CDR3 length: 14 residues.

For the CDR3, the DNA is TGTGCCTGGAAAGTCCGTCTAGCGGGAGACAATGAGCAGTTCTTC. This gives the protein CAWKVRLAGDNEQFF. This chain connects TRBV30 to TRBJ2-1; 10 nucleotides align to TRBD2. This CDR3 region has 15 residues. Per the germline V gene, CDR1 is GTSNPN and CDR2 is SVGIG (reference sequence). J lost 5 bases, V lost 4 bases, and 8 bases had no gene match.

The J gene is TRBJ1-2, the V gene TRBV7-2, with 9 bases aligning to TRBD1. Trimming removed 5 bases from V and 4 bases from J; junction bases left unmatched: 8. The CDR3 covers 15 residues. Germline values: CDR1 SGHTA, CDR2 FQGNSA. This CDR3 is CASSATGGAGYGYTF. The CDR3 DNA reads TGTGCCAGCAGCGCCACAGGGGGCGCGGGCTATGGCTACACCTTC.

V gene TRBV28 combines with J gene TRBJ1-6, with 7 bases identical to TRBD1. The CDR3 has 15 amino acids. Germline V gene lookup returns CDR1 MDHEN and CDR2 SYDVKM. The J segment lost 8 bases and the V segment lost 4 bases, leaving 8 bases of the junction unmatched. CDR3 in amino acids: CASSSRGQQYSPLHF. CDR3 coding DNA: TGTGCCAGCAGTTCAAGGGGACAGCAGTATTCACCCCTCCACTTT.

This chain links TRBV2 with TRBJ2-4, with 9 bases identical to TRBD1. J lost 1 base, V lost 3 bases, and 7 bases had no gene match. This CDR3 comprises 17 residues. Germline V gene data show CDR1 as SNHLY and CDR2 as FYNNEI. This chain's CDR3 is CASSEIQGARAKNIQYF. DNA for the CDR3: TGTGCCAGCAGTGAGATACAGGGGGCAAGGGCCAAAAACATTCAGTACTTC.

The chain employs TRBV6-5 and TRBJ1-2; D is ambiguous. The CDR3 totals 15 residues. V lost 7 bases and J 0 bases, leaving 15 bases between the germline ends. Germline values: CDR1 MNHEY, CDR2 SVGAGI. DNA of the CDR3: TGTGCCAGCAAGGCAGGAGTCACCGCTAACTATGGCTACACCTTC. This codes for CASKAGVTANYGYTF.

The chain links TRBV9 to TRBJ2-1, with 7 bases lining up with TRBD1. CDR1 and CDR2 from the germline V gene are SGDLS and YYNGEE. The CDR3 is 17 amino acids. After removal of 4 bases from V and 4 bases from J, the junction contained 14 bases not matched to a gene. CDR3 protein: CASSPNIPGQSYNEQFF. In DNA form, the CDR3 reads TGTGCCAGCAGCCCCAATATACCGGGACAGAGTTACAATGAGCAGTTCTTC.

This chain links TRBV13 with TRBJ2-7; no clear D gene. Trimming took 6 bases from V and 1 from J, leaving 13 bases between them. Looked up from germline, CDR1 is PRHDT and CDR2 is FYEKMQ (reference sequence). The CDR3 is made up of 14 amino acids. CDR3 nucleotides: TGTGCCAGCAGTTACCCCTCTAAATCCTACGAGCAGTACTTC. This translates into CASSYPSKSYEQYF.

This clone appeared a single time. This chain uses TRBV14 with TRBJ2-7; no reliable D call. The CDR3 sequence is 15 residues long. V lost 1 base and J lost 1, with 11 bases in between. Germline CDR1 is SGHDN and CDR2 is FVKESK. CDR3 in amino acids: CASSQVGGISYEQYF. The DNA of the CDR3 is TGTGCCAGCAGCCAAGTAGGCGGAATTTCCTACGAGCAGTACTTC. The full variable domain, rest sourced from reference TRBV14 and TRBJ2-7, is EAGVTQFPSHSVIEKGQTVTLRCDPISGHDNLYWYRRVMGKEIKFLLHFVKESKQDESGMPNNRFLAERTGGTYSTLKVQPAELEDSGVYFCASSQVGGISYEQYFGPGTRLTVT.

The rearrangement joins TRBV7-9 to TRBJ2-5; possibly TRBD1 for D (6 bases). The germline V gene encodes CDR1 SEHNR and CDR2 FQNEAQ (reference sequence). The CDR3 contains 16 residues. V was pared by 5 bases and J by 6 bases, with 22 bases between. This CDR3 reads CASSRGGQGISKTQYF. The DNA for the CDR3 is TGTGCCAGCAGCAGGGGCGGGCAGGGGATTTCCAAGACCCAGTACTTC.

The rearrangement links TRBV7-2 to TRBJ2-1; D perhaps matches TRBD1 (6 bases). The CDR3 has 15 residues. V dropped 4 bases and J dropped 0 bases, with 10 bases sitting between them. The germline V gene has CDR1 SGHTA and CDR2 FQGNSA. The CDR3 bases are TGTGCCAGCAGCTCAGACAGGAGCTCCTACAATGAGCAGTTCTTC. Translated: CASSSDRSSYNEQFF.

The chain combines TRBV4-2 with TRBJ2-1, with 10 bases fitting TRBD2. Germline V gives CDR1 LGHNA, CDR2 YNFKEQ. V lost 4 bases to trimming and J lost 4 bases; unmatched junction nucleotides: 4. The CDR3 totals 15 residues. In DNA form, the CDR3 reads TGTGCCAGCAGCCTACCGACTAGCGGGTACAATGAGCAGTTCTTC. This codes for CASSLPTSGYNEQFF.

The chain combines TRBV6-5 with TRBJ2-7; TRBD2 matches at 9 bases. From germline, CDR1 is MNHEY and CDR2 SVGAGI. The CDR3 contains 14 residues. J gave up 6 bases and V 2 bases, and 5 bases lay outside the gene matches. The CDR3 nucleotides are TGTGCCAGCAGTTACCTAGCGGGATCGTCCGAGCAGTACTTC. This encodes CASSYLAGSSEQYF.

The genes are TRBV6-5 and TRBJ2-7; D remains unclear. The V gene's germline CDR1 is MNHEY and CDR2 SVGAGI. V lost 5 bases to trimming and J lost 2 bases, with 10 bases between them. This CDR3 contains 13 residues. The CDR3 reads CASSLTGPYEQYF. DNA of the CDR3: TGTGCCAGCAGTCTCACGGGCCCCTACGAGCAGTACTTC.